These T cell receptor beta chains were read from a single sample in a study of T cells expressing NK-cell markers. TCRdb reprocessed the 5' RACE reads and stores each CDR3 protein as one record, lacking DNA. This sample's clone table lists approximately 440,000 distinct CDR3 sequences. The sequenced material came from blood T cells: a sorted CD56 or NKG2C T cell subset, CD4+ or CD8+ T cells, or bulk PBMC T cells (not recorded which). The receptor source for this set is a woman in her forties or fifties in good health. CDR3s include the opening cysteine and the closing phenylalanine or tryptophan. Each record gives: V gene, J gene, CDR3 protein.

v_gene: TRBV7-9
j_gene: TRBJ2-1
CDR3aa: CASSFPSNNEQFF

v_gene: TRBV11-3
j_gene: TRBJ2-1
CDR3aa: CASSPSREGSNEQFF

v_gene: TRBV7-9
j_gene: TRBJ2-5
CDR3aa: CASSLRLAGGPNGEETQYF

v_gene: TRBV10-3
j_gene: TRBJ2-3
CDR3aa: CAISTLGAADTQYF

v_gene: TRBV10-3
j_gene: TRBJ2-1
CDR3aa: CAITRAGEQFF

v_gene: TRBV6-2/TRBV6-3
j_gene: TRBJ2-7
CDR3aa: CASSYLAGAGEQYF

v_gene: TRBV5-1
j_gene: TRBJ2-5
CDR3aa: CASSLAGRGANQETQYF

v_gene: TRBV4-1
j_gene: TRBJ2-2
CDR3aa: CASSNARGELFF

v_gene: TRBV6-1
j_gene: TRBJ2-1
CDR3aa: CASSEWGTGIFNEQFF

v_gene: TRBV12-3/TRBV12-4
j_gene: TRBJ1-3
CDR3aa: CASSLRQGHTIYF

v_gene: TRBV5-1
j_gene: TRBJ1-6
CDR3aa: CASSLQGANNSPLHF

v_gene: TRBV5-1
j_gene: TRBJ2-7
CDR3aa: CASSRSRYEQYF

v_gene: TRBV14
j_gene: TRBJ1-5
CDR3aa: CASSHGRGPQHF

v_gene: TRBV5-1
j_gene: TRBJ2-1
CDR3aa: CASSHRTPERAYNEQFF

v_gene: TRBV9
j_gene: TRBJ1-5
CDR3aa: CASSGRGGFNQPQHF

v_gene: TRBV3-1
j_gene: TRBJ2-3
CDR3aa: CASSGQGFGTDTQYF

v_gene: TRBV20-1
j_gene: TRBJ2-7
CDR3aa: CSARDHRPSRYEQYF

v_gene: TRBV3-1
j_gene: TRBJ2-3
CDR3aa: CASSKDPISQYF

v_gene: TRBV15
j_gene: TRBJ2-5
CDR3aa: CATSRGDREETQYF

v_gene: TRBV2
j_gene: TRBJ2-1
CDR3aa: CASSVLRREGNEQFF

v_gene: TRBV27
j_gene: TRBJ2-5
CDR3aa: CASSFQSRYQETQYF

v_gene: TRBV6-2/TRBV6-3
j_gene: TRBJ2-1
CDR3aa: CASSTTGYEQFF

v_gene: TRBV14
j_gene: TRBJ1-6
CDR3aa: CASRRDAYNSPLHF

v_gene: TRBV2
j_gene: TRBJ2-3
CDR3aa: CASNLRDERFTDTQYF

v_gene: TRBV5-1
j_gene: TRBJ2-1
CDR3aa: CASSPETGYNEQFF

v_gene: TRBV11-2
j_gene: TRBJ1-2
CDR3aa: CASSLESVTGGDGYTF

v_gene: TRBV3-1
j_gene: TRBJ2-1
CDR3aa: CASSQVSPAGGRLVFF

v_gene: TRBV30
j_gene: TRBJ2-4
CDR3aa: CAWSAHQLFRDSSTSAKNIQYF

v_gene: TRBV18
j_gene: TRBJ1-1
CDR3aa: CASSPERTTEAFF

v_gene: TRBV7-9
j_gene: TRBJ2-5
CDR3aa: CASSLALAGPQETQYF

v_gene: TRBV9
j_gene: TRBJ2-3
CDR3aa: CASGSRGTSTDTQYF

v_gene: TRBV5-1
j_gene: TRBJ2-5
CDR3aa: CASSFGASQETQYF

v_gene: TRBV24-1
j_gene: TRBJ2-1
CDR3aa: CATSGGTSGKYEQFF

v_gene: TRBV30
j_gene: TRBJ2-3
CDR3aa: CACNSGTDTQYF

v_gene: TRBV24-1
j_gene: TRBJ2-1
CDR3aa: CATSTRGWLESNEQFF

v_gene: TRBV24-1
j_gene: TRBJ1-1
CDR3aa: CATSDPRGEGNTEAFF

v_gene: TRBV25-1
j_gene: TRBJ1-2
CDR3aa: CASSGSPWGYTF

v_gene: TRBV19
j_gene: TRBJ2-1
CDR3aa: CASSQQRGNEQFF

v_gene: TRBV10-3
j_gene: TRBJ2-4
CDR3aa: CAISESFGGLAKNIQYF

v_gene: TRBV7-9
j_gene: TRBJ2-1
CDR3aa: CASSVFGGNNEQFF

v_gene: TRBV20-1
j_gene: TRBJ2-5
CDR3aa: CSARDISREAGKTQYF